These T cell receptor beta chains were read from a single sample in a study of CD8 T cells in Susac syndrome. TCRdb fed the immunoSEQ multiplex PCR reads into MiXCR, producing one record per CDR3 protein. The sample carries more than 200,000 distinct CDR3 sequences, about 94% recorded once. The sample comprised CD4+ T cells from PBMCs. Receptors originate from a human donor with Susac syndrome. CDR3s include the opening cysteine and the closing phenylalanine or tryptophan. D genes are given only for firm matches. Clone size, where shown, is once, few, many, or a class for clones that have expanded.

d_call,v_call,j_call,clone_size,cdr3_nt,cdr3_aa
-,TRBV10-3,TRBJ1-1,-,TGTGCCATCAGTGAGCTAAACACTGAAGCTTTCTTT,CAISELNTEAFF
-,TRBV12-3/TRBV12-4,TRBJ1-2,-,TGTGCCAGCAGTTTATACGGGGCTGACTATGGCTACACCTTC,CASSLYGADYGYTF
-,TRBV19,TRBJ1-1,once,TGTGCCAGTAGTTCCCAGGTGAGGAACACTGAAGCTTTCTTT,CASSSQVRNTEAFF
-,TRBV29-1,TRBJ1-2,-,TGCGGCGCACGATCTGACGCTTATGGCTACACCTTC,CGARSDAYGYTF
-,TRBV28,TRBJ2-7,once,TGTGCCAGCAGTTTAGTTACAGGGAGCTCCTACGAGCAGTACTTC,CASSLVTGSSYEQYF
-,TRBV20-1,TRBJ1-6,-,TGCAGTGCTAGAGGACAGTGGAGTTCACCCCTCCACTTT,CSARGQWSSPLHF
-,TRBV25-1,TRBJ1-4,once,TGTGCCAGCAGTGAATATAGAGGGACAACTAATGAAAAACTGTTTTTT,CASSEYRGTTNEKLFF
-,TRBV12-5,TRBJ1-6,-,TGTGCTAGTGGTTTTAACAGGGAAACACCCCCCCACTTT,CASGFNRETPPHF
-,TRBV5-1,TRBJ2-7,-,TGCGCCAGCAGCAGAGATTCTCGCTACGAGCAGTACTTC,CASSRDSRYEQYF
-,TRBV11-2,TRBJ1-2,-,TGTGCCAGCAGCTTATTGGGGACCGAAAACTATGGCTACACCTTC,CASSLLGTENYGYTF
TRBD1,TRBV18,TRBJ1-2,-,TGTGCCAGCTCCCGCACAGGGGGCGATAAGGATGGCTACACCTTC,CASSRTGGDKDGYTF
-,TRBV11-3,TRBJ2-2,-,TGTGCCAGCAGCTTCGAAAACACCGGGGAGCTGTTTTTT,CASSFENTGELFF
-,TRBV20-1,TRBJ2-2,once,TGCAGTGCTTTGATACGGCCGATCGCGAACACCGGGGAGCTGTTTTTT,CSALIRPIANTGELFF
-,TRBV29-1,TRBJ2-3,-,TGCAGCGTTGTCAGAATAGCCACAGATACGCAGTATTTT,CSVVRIATDTQYF
TRBD2,TRBV9,TRBJ2-1,-,TGTGCCAGCAGCTACCTAGCGGGGCGAGGAGATGAGCAGTTCTTC,CASSYLAGRGDEQFF
-,TRBV6-2/TRBV6-3,TRBJ2-7,-,TGTGCCAGCAGCCCTAGTCCTATGATGGACGAGCAGTACTTC,CASSPSPMMDEQYF
-,TRBV5-1,TRBJ2-5,-,TGCGCCAGCAAACCACGACAGCAAGAGACCCAGTACTTC,CASKPRQQETQYF
TRBD1,TRBV6-5,TRBJ2-2,-,TGTGCCAGCAGTTACCCCTTGACAGGGGATACCGGGGAGCTGTTTTTT,CASSYPLTGDTGELFF
TRBD1,TRBV7-2,TRBJ1-2,-,TGTGCCAGCAGCTTAGAAAGTTCCGGGACAGGGAATTATGGCTACACCTTC,CASSLESSGTGNYGYTF
TRBD1,TRBV18,TRBJ1-3,-,TGTGCCAGCTCCGGACAGGCAGGTGGAAACACCATATATTTT,CASSGQAGGNTIYF